The T cell receptor (beta chain) under discussion was sequenced for a study of patients and donors after allogeneic stem cell transplantation (dated by TCRdb to about 2020). There are 13 amino acids in the CDR3, from cysteine to phenylalanine inclusive. Only the CDR3 DNA stays, 39 bases, in frame from base 1. In the germline V gene (reference sequence), CDR1 corresponds to DFQATT and CDR2 to SNEGSKA. At the junction V is shortened by 3 bases and J by 4 bases; bases outside the gene matches: 4. Receptor amplification or capture employed RT-PCR. Sequencing took place on a NextSeq 550. The public reads were run again by TCRdb, first through fastp at Q25 and then through MiXCR, and only productive beta chains were kept. Entries that share a CDR3 protein sequence are merged under the most common genes and DNA. Present in this sample are some 960,000 distinct CDR3 sequences, 15% to 20% of which were seen just once. Jointly, the top ten make up around 6% of the sample.

This clonotype was detected only a few times. Its recognized antigen is unknown. There are no base qualities to consult, and no much larger clone falls within one base. Sequencing was carried out using blood, either unsorted or a sorted T cell fraction (not recorded which). The TCR comes from a human donor who was either an allogeneic HSCT recipient or a stem cell or donor lymphocyte infusion donor (not recorded which). It is not recorded whose cells these are; they may come from a transplant donor. The rearrangement joined TRBV20-1 to TRBJ2-7; 9 bases in the middle match TRBD1. Here is the DNA: TGCAGTGCTAGGGGGACAGGGAAGTACGAGCAGTACTTC. Its amino acids are CSARGTGKYEQYF.